The clone carrying this T cell receptor (beta chain) has just one count. Antigen: not known. This entry belongs to a study of T cell responses to AZD1222 COVID-19 vaccine. The study's findings and limits: Recipients of two AZD1222 doses showed rising Spike-specific TCR breadth and depth. Reportedly, nearly half of unique spike TCRs recognized epitopes outside B.1.351/B.1.1.7 mutations. It was only a handful of AZD1222 recipients who were seropositive at baseline.

The protocol was immunoSEQ multiplex PCR, while the TCRdb copy is restricted to in-frame clones and leaves out a portion. The data show about 200,000 clones, approximately 93% seen once. This CDR3 has 15 residues. V lost 5 bases to trimming and J lost 7 bases; unmatched junction nucleotides: 8. Germline CDR1 and CDR2: MNHEY and SMNVEV (reference sequence). Sequences were derived from peripheral blood, sampled 28 days after the second AZD1222 dose. The receptor was derived from an adult who received the AZD1222 COVID-19 vaccine. The chain carries TRBV27 and TRBJ2-1; 10 bases agree with TRBD2. The chain's CDR3 is CASSGSGGAENEQFF. The DNA of the CDR3 is TGTGCCAGCAGTGGGAGCGGGGGGGCCGAAAATGAGCAGTTCTTC.